This T cell receptor (beta chain) derives from a study of shared clonotypes between healthy human individuals. Study conclusions and caveats: Genetic and exposure-history diversity was limited by the small donor number.

On this clone: Its matching antigen is unknown.

V gave up 5 bases and J gave up 4 bases, with 14 bases separating them. The CDR3 consists of 14 residues. Germline V gene lookup returns CDR1 MDHEN and CDR2 SYDVKM. The material for each subset, its genomic DNA, was split evenly across several immunoSEQ plates. Assay: immunoSEQ multiplex PCR; the TCRdb copy retains only in-frame clones and omits some. The sample yields about 1 million clones, 75% to 85% seen once. This clonotype was sampled from a man aged 18 to 29 in good health. Some clones in this sample may be carry-over from other donors' samples. Sequencing was done on a sample of memory CD4+ T cells from PBMCs. Sample subset: CD45RA-negative fraction. V and J are TRBV28 and TRBJ1-2; D is possibly TRBD1 (5 bases). In nucleotides, the CDR3 is TGTGCCAGCAGTGTTGTCGGGGGTGGCTATGGCTACACCTTC. This gives the protein CASSVVGGGYGYTF.